This record looks at one T cell receptor (beta chain) sequence and its context. Its antigen is as yet unknown. This record belongs to a study of shared clonotypes between healthy human individuals. Across the whole study: Per donor, three plates held CD4 naive cells, three held CD4 memory, two held CD8 naive and one held CD8 memory.

TCRdb keeps only in-frame clones here, not all; method: immunoSEQ multiplex PCR. The sample shows approximately 1,500,000 clones, 95% to 99% of them seen only once. Findings and limits, study-wide: Naive CD4 clonotypes overlapped across a handful of donors at around 4.7%. Having only a few donors restricted how much genetic and exposure-history diversity was captured. A generally larger estimated richness was seen in naive subsets than in memory subsets.

The germline V gene has CDR1 SEHNR and CDR2 FQNEAQ (reference sequence). The CDR3 has 15 residues. V gave up 5 bases and J gave up 2 bases, with 15 bases separating them. This receptor was obtained from a man aged 30-40 years in good health. The rearrangement links TRBV7-9 to TRBJ1-1; unclear D gene. The specimen was naive CD4+ T cells sorted from blood. Described subset: CD45RA+ positively selected. CDR3 loop: CASSPPGGLNTEAFF. In nucleotides, the CDR3 is TGTGCCAGCAGCCCCCCCGGTGGGCTCAACACTGAAGCTTTCTTT.